The 18 T cell receptor beta chains below come from one sample, sequenced in a study of blood T cell repertoires in COVID-19. The table came from immunoSEQ multiplex PCR; TCRdb's copy has only in-frame clones and leaves some out. The table lists approximately 270,000 clones, over 80% of them singletons. Sequenced material: PBMCs or T cells enriched from blood (not recorded which). The receptors shown here come from a human donor in a cohort exposed to, infected with or recovered from COVID-19 (not recorded which). The donor label of this sample is uncertain.

The chain carries TRBV24-1 and TRBJ2-3, with a tentative D call TRBD1 (6 bases). This CDR3 contains 13 residues. The V end lost 5 bases, the J end lost 8 bases, and 13 bases lay between the germline ends. Germline CDR1 reads KGHDR; CDR2 reads SFDVKD. CDR3 residues: CATSAQGRGTQYF. As DNA, the CDR3 is TGTGCCACCAGTGCTCAGGGGCGAGGTACGCAGTATTTT.

The chain joins TRBV20-1 to TRBJ1-4, with D possibly matching TRBD1 (6 bases). CDR3 size: 11 residues. Germline lookup yields CDR1 DFQATT and CDR2 SNEGSKA (reference sequence). The germline V and J ends were trimmed by 5 bases and 14 bases, with 15 bases remaining between them. CDR3 coding DNA: TGCAGTGCTCCACAGGGAATAGGGCTGTTTTTT. This sequence encodes CSAPQGIGLFF.

The chain has TRBV10-2 and TRBJ1-4, with 8 bases lining up with TRBD1. Looked up from germline, CDR1 is WSHSY and CDR2 is SAAADI. The CDR3 spans 15 residues. Trimming cost V 6 bases and J 8 bases; bases outside gene matches: 11. The chain's CDR3 is CASSQQGAVREKLFF. DNA for the CDR3: TGCGCCAGCAGCCAGCAGGGGGCCGTGAGGGAAAAACTGTTTTTT.

J is TRBJ2-3 and V is TRBV5-1, with D tentatively TRBD1 (5 bases). The CDR3 contains 15 residues. Per the germline V gene, CDR1 is SGHRS and CDR2 is YFSETQ. The V and J ends lost 0 bases and 0 bases respectively, with 8 bases between them. In DNA form, the CDR3 reads TGCGCCAGCAGCTTGGGGACATTGAGCACAGATACGCAGTATTTT. Translated, it gives CASSLGTLSTDTQYF.

The rearrangement uses TRBV30 and TRBJ1-3, with a tentative D call TRBD1 (5 bases). The V and J ends lost 5 bases and 3 bases respectively, with 14 bases between them. CDR1 and CDR2 from the germline V gene are GTSNPN and SVGIG (reference sequence). This CDR3 region has 14 residues. CDR3 sequence (DNA): TGTGCCTGGGGTGGGGGGTCAGGTGGAAACACCATATATTTT. Encoded protein: CAWGGGSGGNTIYF.

This rearrangement joins TRBV12-3 or TRBV12-4 to TRBJ2-5; D is ambiguous. This CDR3 comprises 13 residues. The ends were cut back, 8 bases at V and 2 bases at J, with 12 bases in the middle. DNA for the CDR3: TGTGCCAGCGCACTCACCCATCAAGAGACCCAGTACTTC. Translated, it gives CASALTHQETQYF.

The J gene is TRBJ1-3, the V gene TRBV28; D possibly corresponds to TRBD1 (5 bases). Germline CDR1 reads MDHEN; CDR2 reads SYDVKM. This CDR3 has 18 amino acids. Deletions cut 4 bases from V and 3 bases from J, with 22 bases between. In nucleotides, the CDR3 is TGTGCCAGCAGTTATTGGCAGGGTAAAGAGCTTGGTGGAAACACCATATATTTT. Translating gives CASSYWQGKELGGNTIYF.

The V call is TRBV3-1 (or the pseudogene TRBV3-2), the J call TRBJ1-4; possible D gene TRBD1, 5 bases. V lost 4 bases and J lost 8, with 20 bases in between. CDR3 length equals 16 residues. From germline, CDR1 is LGHDT and CDR2 YNNKEL (reference sequence). CDR3 sequence: CASSRSSGSLGEKLFF. CDR3 bases: TGTGCCAGCAGCCGATCGTCAGGGTCTTTAGGGGAAAAACTGTTTTTT.

The chain employs TRBV4-3 and TRBJ2-5; 8 bases match TRBD1. Germline-derived CDR1 and CDR2 are LGHNA and YSLEER. Trimming at V came to 1 base and at J to 2 bases, leaving 0 bases not matched to a gene. There are 14 residues in the CDR3. CDR3 sequence reads: CASSQGTGQETQYF. In DNA form, the CDR3 reads TGCGCCAGCAGCCAAGGGACAGGGCAAGAGACCCAGTACTTC.

The V and J genes are TRBV2 and TRBJ2-7; TRBD1 matches at 10 bases. The V gene end was trimmed by 10 bases and the J gene end by 3 bases; junction bases not matched to a gene: 9. This CDR3 has 14 residues. CDR1 is SNHLY and CDR2 is FYNNEI in the germline V gene. The CDR3 region has the DNA TGTGCCACTTCGCTGGACAGGGGGAGCTACGAGCAGTACTTC. Its protein is CATSLDRGSYEQYF.

The gene calls are TRBV9 and TRBJ2-5, with D possibly matching TRBD1 (8 bases). The V end lost 2 bases, the J end lost 3 bases, and 14 bases lay between the germline ends. This CDR3 region has 15 residues. CDR1 is SGDLS and CDR2 is YYNGEE in the germline V gene. CDR3 coding DNA: TGTGCCAGCAGCGTGTCTACAGGGGGGGAAGAGACCCAGTACTTC. Amino acid sequence: CASSVSTGGEETQYF.

J is TRBJ2-7 and V is TRBV4-1, with D uncertain. The CDR3 is 17 residues long. The germline V gene encodes CDR1 MGHRA and CDR2 YSYEKL. V dropped 3 bases and J dropped 2 bases, with 20 bases sitting between them. Here the CDR3 reads CASSHLLDSPGTYEQYF. CDR3 in DNA: TGCGCCAGCAGCCACTTACTTGACTCTCCGGGTACCTACGAGCAGTACTTC.

This clone was seen just once. The chain has TRBV4-2 and TRBJ1-6; TRBD1 matches at 7 bases. J lost 0 bases, V lost 4 bases, and 12 bases had no gene match. This CDR3 is built from 19 residues. The germline V gene has CDR1 LGHNA and CDR2 YNFKEQ. CDR3 DNA sequence: TGTGCCAGCAGCCCATACCCCTCGGACAGGAGCTCCTATAATTCACCCCTCCACTTT. Protein sequence: CASSPYPSDRSSYNSPLHF.

The chain recombines TRBV27 with TRBJ2-2, with D unresolved. Per the germline V gene, CDR1 is MNHEY and CDR2 is SMNVEV (reference sequence). Trimming stripped 3 bases from V and 1 base from J, with 9 bases between. The CDR3 has 15 amino acids. CDR3 bases: TGTGCCAGCAGTTTTATGGGCCAGAACACCGGGGAGCTGTTTTTT. This translates into CASSFMGQNTGELFF.

J is TRBJ1-5 and V is TRBV27; 7 positions agree with TRBD1. The germline CDR1 and CDR2 sequences are MNHEY and SMNVEV (reference sequence). V gave up 5 bases and J gave up 6 bases; unmatched junction bases: 4. This CDR3 spans 13 amino acids. This CDR3 is CASSPTGAQPQHF. DNA of the CDR3: TGTGCCAGCAGTCCTACAGGGGCTCAGCCCCAGCATTTT.

The chain joins TRBV10-1 to TRBJ2-3, with D perhaps matching TRBD2 (5 bases). CDR1 is WNHNN and CDR2 is SYGVQD in the germline V gene (reference sequence). Trimming shortened V by 6 bases and J by 2 bases, and 9 bases separated the two germline ends. This CDR3 has 13 amino acids. The DNA of the CDR3 is TGCGCCAGCAGCCCCGGGGACACAGATACGCAGTATTTT. Its translation: CASSPGDTDTQYF.

The V call is TRBV2, the J call TRBJ2-7; TRBD1 agrees at 8 bases. CDR1 and CDR2 from the germline V gene are SNHLY and FYNNEI. The CDR3 loop spans 14 amino acids. The V gene end was trimmed by 4 bases and the J gene end by 3 bases; junction bases not matched to a gene: 5. As DNA, the CDR3 is TGTGCCAGCAGTGTCAGGGGGCGCGACTACGAGCAGTACTTC. Encoded protein: CASSVRGRDYEQYF.

This chain joins TRBV5-6 and TRBJ2-3; 12 positions agree with TRBD1. This CDR3 contains 16 residues. V shed 4 bases, J shed 3 bases, and the junction held 6 bases outside the gene matches. Looked up from germline, CDR1 is SGHDT and CDR2 is YYEEEE. The CDR3 DNA reads TGTGCCAGCAGCCCAGGGACAGGGGGCAAAACAGATACGCAGTATTTT. This translates into CASSPGTGGKTDTQYF. Full variable domain (outside the CDR3, taken from reference TRBV5-6 and TRBJ2-3): DAGVTQSPTHLIKTRGQQVTLRCSPKSGHDTVSWYQQALGQGPQFIFQYYEEEERQRGNFPDRFSGHQFPNYSSELNVNALLLGDSALYLCASSPGTGGKTDTQYFGPGTRLTVL.